This T cell receptor (beta chain) is from a study of T cell responses to AZD1222 COVID-19 vaccine. Data came from immunoSEQ multiplex PCR; TCRdb stores just in-frame clones and leaves some out. The data contain 150,000 to 250,000 clones, about 89% of them singletons. Trimming took 9 bases from V and 4 from J, leaving 17 bases between them. The CDR3 has 15 residues. CDR1 and CDR2 (germline): KGHDR, SFDVKD. As for this clone: Its specificity is not known.

General observations from the study: White British donors predominated, females outnumbered males, and clonal diversity was possibly underestimated. There were repertoire samples only from the period after the peak T cell response.

The TCR was taken from an adult who received the AZD1222 COVID-19 vaccine. Sequencing used peripheral blood, obtained 28 days after the second AZD1222 dose. This rearrangement joins TRBV24-1 to TRBJ2-2, with a possible D match to TRBD2 (7 bases). CDR3: CATAGAGGGTGELFF. The CDR3 DNA is TGTGCCACCGCGGGGGCCGGGGGCGGCACCGGGGAGCTGTTTTTT.